The 10 T cell receptor beta chains reported below all come from one sample, sequenced in a study of T cell responses to AZD1222 COVID-19 vaccine. TCRdb's table, derived via immunoSEQ multiplex PCR, lists solely in-frame clones and lacks some. Found here are 120,000 or so clones, around nine tenths of them singletons; the top ten hold roughly a quarter. This sample comprised peripheral blood, obtained on day 0 of AZD1222 vaccination. The receptors stem from an adult in good health.

V is TRBV7-9 and J is TRBJ2-2; no firm D call. The CDR3 runs 14 residues. Germline CDR1 SEHNR, CDR2 FQNEAQ (reference sequence). The ends were cut back, 5 bases at V and 4 bases at J, with 11 bases in the middle. CDR3 amino acids: CASSPVSPTGELFF. In DNA form, the CDR3 reads TGTGCCAGCAGCCCGGTATCCCCCACCGGGGAGCTGTTTTTT.

The rearrangement uses TRBV2 and TRBJ2-3; D is unclear. There are 13 residues in the CDR3. CDR1 and CDR2 from the germline V gene are SNHLY and FYNNEI. Deletions cut 8 bases from V and 4 bases from J, with 13 bases between. The CDR3 spells CASGSLGSDTQYF. CDR3 coding DNA: TGTGCCAGCGGCTCTTTGGGTTCAGATACGCAGTATTTT.

The V and J genes are TRBV10-3 and TRBJ2-7, with D unclear. This CDR3 comprises 12 residues. Germline V lookup: CDR1 ENHRY, CDR2 SYGVKD. V lost 8 bases and J lost 6, with 14 bases in between. DNA of the CDR3: TGTGCCATCGGTTCTAACAGAGGCGAGCAGTACTTC. It codes for CAIGSNRGEQYF.

J is TRBJ2-1 and V is TRBV7-2; TRBD2 might be the D (5 bases). V was clipped by 5 bases and J by 12 bases, with 14 bases between them. This CDR3 has 12 residues. Germline-derived CDR1 and CDR2 are SGHTA and FQGNSA. In DNA, the CDR3 is TGTGCCAGCAGCCTATGGGAGACCAGGCAGTTCTTC. Translating gives CASSLWETRQFF.

This clone was counted once. The chain employs TRBV7-8 and TRBJ1-1; D remains ambiguous. There are 15 residues in the CDR3. V was clipped by 0 bases and J by 6 bases, with 14 bases between them. CDR1 and CDR2 (germline): SGHVS, FQNEAQ. The CDR3 nucleotides are TGTGCCAGCAGCTTAGCGGCGGCAAGATCCGCTGAAGCTTTCTTT. Protein: CASSLAAARSAEAFF.

The chain recombines TRBV19 with TRBJ2-7; 10 positions agree with TRBD1. Per the germline V gene, CDR1 is LNHDA and CDR2 is SQIVND (reference sequence). J was trimmed by 5 bases and V by 4 bases; bases with no gene match: 11. CDR3 length equals 16 residues. CDR3 region: CASSRPGRDRGNEQYF. The CDR3 DNA reads as TGTGCCAGTAGTAGACCAGGGAGGGACAGGGGCAACGAGCAGTACTTC.

This sequence joins TRBV30 and TRBJ1-2; TRBD1 might be the D (5 bases). Trimming took off 2 bases at V and 9 bases at J, with 13 bases between the two ends. Germline V gives CDR1 GTSNPN, CDR2 SVGIG (reference sequence). The CDR3 is 12 amino acids. The CDR3 nucleotides are TGTGCCTGGAGTACCGGGACGGAACGCTACACCTTC. This sequence encodes CAWSTGTERYTF.

The chain has TRBV7-9 and TRBJ2-2; 7 bases match TRBD1. The CDR3 is made up of 16 amino acids. Germline CDR1 is SEHNR and CDR2 is FQNEAQ (reference sequence). V lost 1 base, J lost 1 base, and 3 bases stayed unmatched. The CDR3 DNA sequence: TGTGCCAGCAGCTTAGAGTGGACAGGGAACACCGGGGAGCTGTTTTTT. Translation: CASSLEWTGNTGELFF.

The table lists this clone with a count of one. The chain carries TRBV7-9 and TRBJ2-3, with a possible D match to TRBD2 (5 bases). CDR3 length: 16 residues. The germline V gene has CDR1 SEHNR and CDR2 FQNEAQ (reference sequence). The V and J ends lost 5 bases and 4 bases respectively, with 19 bases between them. The CDR3 bases are TGTGCCAGCAGCATGCCTTCTAAAGGAGGACCAGATACGCAGTATTTT. Its protein product is CASSMPSKGGPDTQYF.

The chain links TRBV15 to TRBJ1-2; 7 bases align to TRBD1. V lost 6 bases, J lost 7 bases, and 8 bases stayed unmatched. From germline, CDR1 is LNHNV and CDR2 YYDKDF (reference sequence). CDR3 length: 13 residues. The CDR3 coding sequence is TGTGCCACCAGAGTGGACAGGAGGGGTGGCTACACCTTC. Translation: CATRVDRRGGYTF.